This T cell receptor delta chain derives from a study of gamma-delta T cells after stem cell transplantation. TCRdb called clones anew from the RT-PCR reads with CATT. Of around 16,000 delta-chain clones listed, 9% to 9.5% are singletons. This clone occurred many times. This receptor was obtained from a human donor. It is not recorded whose cells these are; they may come from a transplant donor. The sample taken for sequencing was gamma-delta T cells.

Here the CDR3 DNA reads TGTGCCTGTGACACGCGGGGGGAGACCGATAAACTCATCTTT. Translation: CACDTRGETDKLIF. J is TRDJ1 and V is TRDV2; tentative D call: TRDD3 (6 bases). This CDR3 has 14 residues. Germline CDR1 reads GEAIGNYY; CDR2 reads EKD. V shed 1 base and J shed 2 bases, with 10 bases lying between them.